This T cell receptor (beta chain) was obtained from a study of cytomegalovirus exposure and HLA in healthy donors. Study-wide findings and caveats: Cytomegalovirus status was reportedly diagnosed by the classifier with high specificity and sensitivity. Researchers had no immune exposure information except CMV serostatus available. The HLA-A and HLA-B alleles of most subjects were reportedly predicted accurately from TCR beta sequences.

The length of the CDR3 is 14 residues. Per the germline V gene, CDR1 is SGHTA and CDR2 is FQGNSA. Trimming took off 6 bases at V and 0 bases at J, with 12 bases between the two ends. A word on this clone: Its cognate antigen is unknown.

PCR primers comprised 60 Vbeta and 13 Jbeta primers. Libraries were prepared by immunoSEQ multiplex PCR; TCRdb keeps only in-frame clonotypes and omits some of them. The sample holds around 120,000 clones, 60% to 85% seen once. V usage is TRBV7-2 and J usage is TRBJ2-7; D is undetermined. The source material was PBMCs. The origin of this receptor is a woman aged 40 to 55 in good health and CMV-seropositive. CDR3 amino acids: CASSQYQASYEQYF. CDR3 coding DNA: TGTGCCAGCAGTCAATATCAAGCCTCCTACGAGCAGTACTTC.